A single sample is the source of the 13 T cell receptor beta chains below, sequenced in a study of regulatory T cells in long-lasting Graves disease. Time point given: newly diagnosed GD, antithyroid drugs for less than 3 months. Extracted RNA from PBMCs served as the source of the TCR library. TCR beta libraries were built with iRepertoire HTBI primers and Arm-PCR of CDR3 regions. TCRdb called the multiplex PCR reads again in MiXCR, with one record for every CDR3 protein. The sample shows hundreds of thousands of distinct CDR3 sequences, 15% of them seen only once. The sample was also linked to a second study, of T cells in Graves' hyperthyroidism and ophthalmopathy.

The starting material was peripheral blood mononuclear cells (PBMCs), obtained at new diagnosis, from a patient treated with antithyroid drugs. The receptors come from a woman in her 40s with Graves disease.

This clonotype has at least ten counts. The CDR3 nucleotides read TGTGCCAGCTGTATCTTATCCTCCAGCACCGGGGAGCTGTTTTTT. Its protein is CASCILSSSTGELFF. The chain recombines TRBV2 with TRBJ2-2, with unresolved D. The CDR3 loop spans 15 amino acids. The ends were cut back, 8 bases at V and 4 bases at J, with 17 bases in the middle. From germline, CDR1 is SNHLY and CDR2 FYNNEI. Based on the CDR3 plus reference TRBV2 and TRBJ2-2, the full variable domain is EPEVTQTPSHQVTQMGQEVILRCVPISNHLYFYWYRQILGQKVEFLVSFYNNEISEKSEIFDDQFSVERPDGSNFTLKIRSTKLEDSAMYFCASCILSSSTGELFFGEGSRLTVL.

This clonotype was detected ten times or more. The chain is built from TRBV19 and TRBJ2-7; TRBD2 might be the D (6 bases). In germline, CDR1 is LNHDA, CDR2 SQIVND (reference sequence). Trimming pared 5 bases from V and 0 bases from J, leaving 8 bases between. This CDR3 is built from 13 residues. In DNA form, the CDR3 reads TGTGCCAGTAGTGCGCGGGGCTCCTACGAGCAGTACTTC. Protein product: CASSARGSYEQYF.

This clonotype was observed at least ten times. The gene calls are TRBV11-3 and TRBJ1-1, with no clear D. Germline loops: CDR1 SGHNT, CDR2 YENEEA. V was shortened by 3 bases and J by 3 bases, with 8 bases between the two germline ends. CDR3 length: 13 amino acids. In DNA form, the CDR3 reads TGTGCCAGCAGCTTGAGTGGGGACACTGAAGCTTTCTTT. Its protein product is CASSLSGDTEAFF.

This clonotype was observed a handful of times. The chain has TRBV11-2 and TRBJ2-5; possibly TRBD2 for D (5 bases). With 1 base removed from V and 4 bases from J, the gap between germline ends came to 10 bases. The CDR3 is 14 amino acids. Germline assignment: CDR1 SGHAT and CDR2 FQNNGV. DNA for the CDR3: TGTGCCAGCAGCTTAGGGGGAGTCGGAGAGACCCAGTACTTC. As protein: CASSLGGVGETQYF.

This clonotype was recorded at least ten times. At one end the junction does not follow the germline gene, possibly because of a read error. This rearrangement joins TRBV3-1 to TRBJ1-1; 10 bases are shared with TRBD1. CDR1 and CDR2 from the germline V gene are LGHDT and YNNKEL (reference sequence). This CDR3 has 15 amino acids. Here the CDR3 reads CASSYGTGAGTEAFF. CDR3 coding DNA: TGTGCCAGCAGCTACGGGACAGGGGCGGGCACTGAAGCCTTCTTT.

The chain employs TRBV3-1 and TRBJ2-7; TRBD1 matches 7 bases. Germline CDR1 reads LGHDT; CDR2 reads YNNKEL (reference sequence). CDR3 length equals 16 residues. V gave up 4 bases and J gave up 4 bases; unmatched junction bases: 13. CDR3 region: CASSPAGQVLGYEQYF. In DNA, the CDR3 is TGTGCCAGCAGCCCCGCCGGACAGGTGCTCGGGTACGAGCAGTACTTC.

This clonotype was found many times. V and J are TRBV6-2 or TRBV6-3 and TRBJ2-3; TRBD2 agrees at 12 bases. V trimming: 9 bases; J trimming: 3 bases; junction bases outside the gene matches: 7. Germline loops: CDR1 MNHEY, CDR2 SVGEGT. The CDR3 runs 15 residues. CDR3 in DNA: TGTGCCAGTAGACTAGCGGGAGTGGGGACAGATACGCAGTATTTT. Translated: CASRLAGVGTDTQYF.

This clonotype has ten or more counts. The CDR3 region has the DNA TGTGCCAGCAGCTTTCCACGTCCGGGATCACCTAGCGCGGGCCAAGAGACCCAGTACTTC. Its protein product is CASSFPRPGSPSAGQETQYF. The rearrangement links TRBV7-9 to TRBJ2-5; D is perhaps TRBD2 (6 bases). Germline CDR1 is SEHNR and CDR2 is FQNEAQ (reference sequence). The CDR3 is 20 amino acids. Trimming shortened V by 3 bases and J by 1 base, and 27 bases separated the two germline ends.

Details on this clonotype: A far bigger clonotype differs at one base, so this is likely a read error. CDR3 sequence: CAIKLEGSTDTQYF. CDR3 DNA sequence: TGTGCCATCAAACTAGAGGGTAGCACAGATACGCAGTATTTT. This chain uses TRBV6-1 with TRBJ2-3; possible D gene TRBD2, 5 bases. Trimming left V 10 bases short and J 0 bases short, with 14 bases between. CDR1 is MNHNS, CDR2 SASEGT, per germline. The CDR3 covers 14 residues.

For this clonotype: It differs at one base from a far larger clone, so likely a read error. The gene calls are TRBV11-1 and TRBJ2-7; maybe TRBD2 (6 bases). Germline V gives CDR1 SGHAT, CDR2 FQDESV (reference sequence). The CDR3 extends over 15 amino acids. The CDR3 nucleotides read TGTGCCAACAGCTTAGATTCGGGGGTCTCCTACGAGCAGTACTTC. This codes for CANSLDSGVSYEQYF.

This clonotype appeared many times. This chain links TRBV2 with TRBJ2-3; 9 bases map to TRBD1. The CDR3 contains 15 residues. With V trimmed by 4 bases and J by 0 bases, 2 bases remained unmatched. The germline V gene has CDR1 SNHLY and CDR2 FYNNEI. The CDR3 nucleotides are TGTGCCAGCAGTGGGGACAGGGCCAGCACAGATACGCAGTATTTT. It yields the protein CASSGDRASTDTQYF.

This clonotype has ten or more counts. The J gene is TRBJ1-6, the V gene TRBV9; weak D call: TRBD1 (5 bases). V was shortened by 0 bases and J by 9 bases, with 10 bases between the two germline ends. Germline-derived CDR1 and CDR2 are SGDLS and YYNGEE. The CDR3 runs 14 residues. The CDR3 DNA is TGTGCCAGCAGCGTAGGGCAGGGCGGTTCACCCCTCCACTTT. This translates into CASSVGQGGSPLHF.

Many counts were recorded for this clonotype. The genes are TRBV7-9 and TRBJ1-5; 10 nucleotides agree with TRBD1. CDR1 is SEHNR and CDR2 is FQNEAQ in the germline V gene (reference sequence). The CDR3 is made up of 19 amino acids. With V trimmed by 6 bases and J by 6 bases, 20 bases remained unmatched. Written as DNA, the CDR3 is TGTGCCAGCAGTCCCGGGGGGGACAGGGGCCCGAGGTCCAGTCAGCCCCAGCATTTT. Its translation: CASSPGGDRGPRSSQPQHF.